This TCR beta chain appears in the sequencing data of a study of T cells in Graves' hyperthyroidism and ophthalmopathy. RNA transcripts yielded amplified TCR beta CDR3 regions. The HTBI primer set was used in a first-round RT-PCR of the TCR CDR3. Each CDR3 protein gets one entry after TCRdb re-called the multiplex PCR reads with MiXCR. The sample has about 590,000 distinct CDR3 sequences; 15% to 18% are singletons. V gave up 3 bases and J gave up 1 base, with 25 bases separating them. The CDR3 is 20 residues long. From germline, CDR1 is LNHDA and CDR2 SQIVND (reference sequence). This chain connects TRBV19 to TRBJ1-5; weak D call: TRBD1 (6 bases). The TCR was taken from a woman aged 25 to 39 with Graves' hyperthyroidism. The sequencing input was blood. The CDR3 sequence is CASSIRGRGCDRSSNQPQHF. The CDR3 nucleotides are TGTGCCAGTAGTATCCGAGGGAGGGGGTGCGACAGGTCAAGCAATCAGCCCCAGCATTTT.